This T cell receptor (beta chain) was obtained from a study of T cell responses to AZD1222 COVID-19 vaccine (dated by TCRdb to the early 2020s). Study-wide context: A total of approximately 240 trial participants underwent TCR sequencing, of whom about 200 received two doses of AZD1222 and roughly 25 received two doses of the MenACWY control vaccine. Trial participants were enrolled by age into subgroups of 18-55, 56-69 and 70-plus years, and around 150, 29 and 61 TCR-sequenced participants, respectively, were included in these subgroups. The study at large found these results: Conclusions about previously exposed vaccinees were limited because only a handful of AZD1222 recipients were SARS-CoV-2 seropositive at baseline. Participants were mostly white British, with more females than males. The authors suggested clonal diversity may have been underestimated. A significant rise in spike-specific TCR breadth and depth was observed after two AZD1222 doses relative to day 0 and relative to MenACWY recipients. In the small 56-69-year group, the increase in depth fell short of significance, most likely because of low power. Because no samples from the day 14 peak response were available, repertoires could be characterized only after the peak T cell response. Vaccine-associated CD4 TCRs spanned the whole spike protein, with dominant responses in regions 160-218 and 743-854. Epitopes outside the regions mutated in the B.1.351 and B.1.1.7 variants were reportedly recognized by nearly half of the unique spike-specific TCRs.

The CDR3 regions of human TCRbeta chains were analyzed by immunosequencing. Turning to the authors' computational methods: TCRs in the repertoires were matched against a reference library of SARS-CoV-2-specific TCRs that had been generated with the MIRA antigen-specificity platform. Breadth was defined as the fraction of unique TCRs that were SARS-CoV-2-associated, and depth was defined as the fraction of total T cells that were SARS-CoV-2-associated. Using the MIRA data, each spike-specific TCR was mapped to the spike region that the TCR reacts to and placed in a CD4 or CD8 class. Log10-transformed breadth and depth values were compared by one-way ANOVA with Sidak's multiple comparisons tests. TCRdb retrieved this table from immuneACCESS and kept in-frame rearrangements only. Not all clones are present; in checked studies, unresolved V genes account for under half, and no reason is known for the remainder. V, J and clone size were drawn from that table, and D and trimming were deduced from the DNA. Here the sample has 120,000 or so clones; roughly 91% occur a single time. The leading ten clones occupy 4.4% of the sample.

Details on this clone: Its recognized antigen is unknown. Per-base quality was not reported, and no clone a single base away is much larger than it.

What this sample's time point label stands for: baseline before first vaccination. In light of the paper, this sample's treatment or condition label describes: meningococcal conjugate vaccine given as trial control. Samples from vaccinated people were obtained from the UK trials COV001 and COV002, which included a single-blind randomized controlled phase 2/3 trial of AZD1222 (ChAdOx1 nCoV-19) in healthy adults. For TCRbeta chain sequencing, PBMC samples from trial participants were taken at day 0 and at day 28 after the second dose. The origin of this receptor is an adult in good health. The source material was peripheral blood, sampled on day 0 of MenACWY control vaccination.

The DNA sequence is as follows: TGCAGTGCTAGTGTTTCCGGCGGATCGACAAGGAAAAACATTCAGTACTTC. It codes for CSASVSGGSTRKNIQYF. The chain couples TRBV20-1 to TRBJ2-4, with an unclear D gene assignment. The CDR3 contains 17 residues, cysteine and phenylalanine counted. The DNA shown is the 51-base CDR3, in frame from base 1. A distance of 22 bases separates the germline ends of V and J, which lose 3 bases and 4 bases respectively. The germline V gene (reference sequence) supplies CDR1 DFQATT and CDR2 SNEGSKA.